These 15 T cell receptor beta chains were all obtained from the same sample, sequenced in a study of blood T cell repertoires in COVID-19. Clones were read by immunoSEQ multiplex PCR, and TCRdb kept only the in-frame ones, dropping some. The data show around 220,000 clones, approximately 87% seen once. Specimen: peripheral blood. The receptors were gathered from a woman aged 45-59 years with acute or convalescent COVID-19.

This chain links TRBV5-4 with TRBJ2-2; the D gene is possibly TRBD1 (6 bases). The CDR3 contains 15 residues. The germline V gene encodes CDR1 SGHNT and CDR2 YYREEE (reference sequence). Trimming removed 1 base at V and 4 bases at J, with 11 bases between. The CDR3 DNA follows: TGTGCCAGCAGCTTGCCAGGGGCTTTCACCGGGGAGCTGTTTTTT. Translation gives CASSLPGAFTGELFF.

In nucleotides, the CDR3 is TGTGCCAGCAGCCCAGTGGTGAACACTGAAGCTTTCTTT. Protein sequence: CASSPVVNTEAFF. The rearrangement joins TRBV25-1 to TRBJ1-1; D not certain. Germline V gene lookup returns CDR1 MGHDK and CDR2 SYGVNS. This CDR3 has 13 amino acids. Deletions cut 6 bases from V and 0 bases from J, with 8 bases between.

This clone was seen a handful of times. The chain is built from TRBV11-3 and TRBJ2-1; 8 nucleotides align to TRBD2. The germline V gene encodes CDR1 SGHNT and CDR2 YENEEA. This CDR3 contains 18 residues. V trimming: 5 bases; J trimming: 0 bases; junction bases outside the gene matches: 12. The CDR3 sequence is CASSLGSNAGGSYNEQFF. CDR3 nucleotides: TGTGCCAGCAGCCTAGGAAGTAACGCGGGAGGCTCCTACAATGAGCAGTTCTTC.

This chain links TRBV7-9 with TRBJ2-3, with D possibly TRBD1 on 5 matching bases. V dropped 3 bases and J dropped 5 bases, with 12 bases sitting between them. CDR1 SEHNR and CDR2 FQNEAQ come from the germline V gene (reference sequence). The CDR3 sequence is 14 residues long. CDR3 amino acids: CASSLTVNVDTQYF. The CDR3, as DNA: TGTGCCAGCAGCTTGACAGTTAACGTAGATACGCAGTATTTT.

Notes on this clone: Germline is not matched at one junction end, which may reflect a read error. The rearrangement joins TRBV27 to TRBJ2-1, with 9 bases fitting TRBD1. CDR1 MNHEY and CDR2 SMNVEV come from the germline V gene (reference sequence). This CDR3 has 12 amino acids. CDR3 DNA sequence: TGTGCCAGCAGTCTCACCGGGACAGGGTCCATCTTC. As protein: CASSLTGTGSIF.

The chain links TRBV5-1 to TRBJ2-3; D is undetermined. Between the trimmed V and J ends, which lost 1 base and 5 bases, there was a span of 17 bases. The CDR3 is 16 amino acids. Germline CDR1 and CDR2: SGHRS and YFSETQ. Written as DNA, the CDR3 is TGCGCCAGCAGCTTGCAAGCGTCACGAATAATAGATACGCAGTATTTT. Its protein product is CASSLQASRIIDTQYF.

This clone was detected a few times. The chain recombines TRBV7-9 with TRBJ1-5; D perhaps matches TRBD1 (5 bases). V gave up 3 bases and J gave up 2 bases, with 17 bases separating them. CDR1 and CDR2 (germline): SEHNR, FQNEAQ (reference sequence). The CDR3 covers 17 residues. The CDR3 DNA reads TGTGCCAGCAGCTTTACCCAAGGCGGGGGTCGCAATCAGCCCCAGCATTTT. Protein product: CASSFTQGGGRNQPQHF.

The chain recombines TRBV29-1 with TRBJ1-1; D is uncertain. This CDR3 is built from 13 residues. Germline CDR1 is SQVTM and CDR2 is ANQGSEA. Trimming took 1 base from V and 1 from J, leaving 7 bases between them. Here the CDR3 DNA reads TGCAGCGTTGAAGTACAGAAGAACACTGAAGCTTTCTTT. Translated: CSVEVQKNTEAFF.

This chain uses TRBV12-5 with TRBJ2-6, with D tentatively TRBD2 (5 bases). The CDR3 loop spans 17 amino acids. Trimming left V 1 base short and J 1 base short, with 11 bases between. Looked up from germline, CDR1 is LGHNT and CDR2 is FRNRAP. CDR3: CASGLDHSVSGANVLTF. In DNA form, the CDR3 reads TGTGCTAGTGGTTTGGACCATAGCGTATCTGGGGCCAACGTCCTGACTTTC.

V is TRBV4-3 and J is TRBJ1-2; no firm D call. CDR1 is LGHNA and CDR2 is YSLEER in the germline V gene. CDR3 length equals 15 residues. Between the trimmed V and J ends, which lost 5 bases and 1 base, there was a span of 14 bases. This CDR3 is CASSMRGGFNYGYTF. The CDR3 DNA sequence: TGCGCCAGCAGCATGCGGGGAGGATTTAACTATGGCTACACCTTC.

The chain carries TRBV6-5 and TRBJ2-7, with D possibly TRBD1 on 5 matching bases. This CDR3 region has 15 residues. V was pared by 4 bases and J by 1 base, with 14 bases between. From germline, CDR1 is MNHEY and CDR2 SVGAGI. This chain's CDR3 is CASSSSRTFSYEQYF. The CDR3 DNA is TGTGCCAGCAGTTCCTCCCGGACATTTTCCTACGAGCAGTACTTC.

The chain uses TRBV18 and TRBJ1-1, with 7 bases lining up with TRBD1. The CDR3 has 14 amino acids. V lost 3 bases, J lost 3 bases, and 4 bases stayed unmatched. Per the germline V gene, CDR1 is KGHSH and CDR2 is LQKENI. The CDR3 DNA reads TGTGCCAGCTCACCCTCCGGGACAGACACTGAAGCTTTCTTT. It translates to CASSPSGTDTEAFF. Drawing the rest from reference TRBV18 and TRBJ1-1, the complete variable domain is NAGVMQNPRHLVRRRGQEARLRCSPMKGHSHVYWYRQLPEEGLKFMVYLQKENIIDESGMPKERFSAEFPKEGPSILRIQQVVRGDSAAYFCASSPSGTDTEAFFGQGTRLTVV.

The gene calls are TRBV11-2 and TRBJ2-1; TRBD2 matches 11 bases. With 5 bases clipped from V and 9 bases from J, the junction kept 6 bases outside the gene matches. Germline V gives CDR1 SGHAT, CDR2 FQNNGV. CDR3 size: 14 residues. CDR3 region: CASSTRLAGTEQFF. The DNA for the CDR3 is TGTGCCAGCAGCACCCGACTAGCGGGGACTGAGCAGTTCTTC. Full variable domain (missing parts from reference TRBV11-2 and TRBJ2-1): EAGVAQSPRYKIIEKRQSVAFWCNPISGHATLYWYQQILGQGPKLLIQFQNNGVVDDSQLPKDRFSAERLKGVDSTLKIQPAKLEDSAVYLCASSTRLAGTEQFFGPGTRLTVL.

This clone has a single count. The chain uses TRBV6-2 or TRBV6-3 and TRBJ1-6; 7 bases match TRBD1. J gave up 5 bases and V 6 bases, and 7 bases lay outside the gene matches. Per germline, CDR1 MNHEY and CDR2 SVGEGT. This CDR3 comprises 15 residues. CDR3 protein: CASSLGQVDNSPLHF. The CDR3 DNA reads TGTGCCAGCAGCCTTGGACAGGTAGATAATTCACCCCTCCACTTT.

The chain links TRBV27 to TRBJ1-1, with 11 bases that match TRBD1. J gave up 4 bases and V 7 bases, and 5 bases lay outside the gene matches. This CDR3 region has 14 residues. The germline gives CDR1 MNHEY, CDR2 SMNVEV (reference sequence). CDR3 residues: CASIGQGAPTEAFF. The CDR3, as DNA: TGTGCCAGCATCGGACAGGGGGCTCCCACTGAAGCTTTCTTT.